Only a few counts were recorded for the clone carrying this T cell receptor beta chain. The antigen is undetermined. This specimen belongs to a study of post-analysis software for immune sequencing data. Overall study findings and caveats: Patients had higher frequencies than controls of four to six TRBV segments, including TRBV5-6, TRBV5-1 and TRBV20-1. Normalized Chao1 diversity in multiple sclerosis patients fell significantly below that of controls.

The library was made from cDNA and included unique molecular identifiers. The source material, roughly 0.9 to 11 million T cells, gave rise to roughly 500,000 cDNA molecules. A single record per CDR3 protein comes from TCRdb applying MiXCR to the PCR reads. This sample yields roughly 800,000 distinct CDR3 sequences, of which about half are seen a single time; 4.9% belongs to the top ten. The V gene's germline CDR1 is MNHNY and CDR2 SVGAGI (reference sequence). The CDR3 contains 14 residues. V shed 2 bases and J shed 5 bases, with 13 bases lying between them. The chain combines TRBV6-6 with TRBJ2-7, with D possibly TRBD1 on 5 matching bases. The sequenced material came from blood. The origin of this receptor is a girl between 5 and 17 years old with multiple sclerosis. CDR3 protein: CASSYAVDSDEQYF. The DNA of the CDR3 is TGTGCCAGCAGTTACGCGGTAGACAGCGACGAGCAGTACTTC.